The clone carrying this TCR beta chain was seen a few times. What it binds is unknown. This sample was taken from a study of T cell repertoires in cytomegalovirus infection. In TCRdb, the reads were re-called with MiXCR into one record per CDR3 protein. The sample lists approximately 300,000 distinct CDR3 sequences; 20% to 25% were seen once. V lost 6 bases to trimming and J lost 6 bases, with 10 bases between them. The CDR3 consists of 12 residues. Germline loops: CDR1 SGHAT, CDR2 FQDESV (reference sequence). The rearrangement uses TRBV11-1 and TRBJ2-3; D is undetermined. Sequencing used cultured PBMCs, obtained from culture after CMV antigen stimulation. This TCR was sampled from a human donor in good health (CMV status not recorded). Some clones in this sample may be carry-over from other donors' samples. CDR3 protein: CASRMRSDTQYF. CDR3 DNA: TGTGCCAGCAGAATGAGGTCGGATACGCAGTATTTT.